This record covers a single T cell receptor beta chain. Its antigen is undetermined. CDR1 and CDR2 (germline): SGHRS, YFSETQ. The V and J ends lost 5 bases and 1 base respectively, with 15 bases between them. This CDR3 contains 15 residues. Measured with immunoSEQ multiplex PCR; TCRdb has only the in-frame clones, and not every one. The data show about 82,000 clones, around 87% seen once. Autoimmune disease history or systemic immunosuppression disqualified patients. The sampling schedule covered blood at baseline, cycle 4 day 1, and cycle 7 day 1. This specimen belongs to a study of OX40 agonist ivuxolimab in advanced cancers. Findings and caveats of the study: Low normalized T-cell clonal expansion was additionally recorded for some nonresponders. On average, a greater number of expanded clones characterised CD8+ T cells relative to CD4+.

This specimen consisted of CD4+ or CD8+ T cells sorted from blood, obtained in a trial of the OX40 agonist ivuxolimab. The TCR comes from an adult with an advanced solid tumor such as melanoma, head and neck, liver or kidney cancer. The chain employs TRBV5-1 and TRBJ2-5; TRBD2 is a possible D gene (6 bases). CDR3 sequence reads: CASRLNGGSQETQYF. CDR3 DNA sequence: TGCGCCAGCAGACTTAACGGAGGGTCCCAAGAGACCCAGTACTTC.